This TCR beta chain stems from a study of OX40 agonist ivuxolimab in advanced cancers. Study-wide background: Three patients showed partial responses: one hepatocellular carcinoma and two cutaneous melanoma cases.

Clones were read by immunoSEQ multiplex PCR, and TCRdb kept only the in-frame ones, dropping some. The sample consists of under 25,000 clones, roughly 80% of them appearing once. Germline assignment: CDR1 MDHEN and CDR2 SYDVKM. Trimming stripped 5 bases from V and 12 bases from J, with 8 bases between. The CDR3 runs 10 residues. J is TRBJ1-5 and V is TRBV28, with D unclear. The clonotype comes from an adult with an advanced solid tumor such as melanoma, head and neck, liver or kidney cancer. Sequencing was performed on CD4+ or CD8+ T cells sorted from blood, taken in a trial of the OX40 agonist ivuxolimab. Here the CDR3 DNA reads TGTGCCAGCAGTCCCCCCGGCCAGCATTTT. Its translation is CASSPPGQHF.